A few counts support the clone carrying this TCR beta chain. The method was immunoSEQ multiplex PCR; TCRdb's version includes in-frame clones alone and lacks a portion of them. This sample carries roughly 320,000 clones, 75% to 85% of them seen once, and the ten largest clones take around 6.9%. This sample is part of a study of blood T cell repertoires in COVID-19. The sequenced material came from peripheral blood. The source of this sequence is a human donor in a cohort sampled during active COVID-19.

The CDR3 coding sequence is TGTGCCAGCAGCTTAACCGGGACACCACGTTACAATGAGCAGTTCTTC. Protein sequence: CASSLTGTPRYNEQFF. V usage is TRBV7-7 and J usage is TRBJ2-1, with D perhaps TRBD1 (6 bases). This CDR3 is built from 16 residues. The V gene lost 2 bases and the J gene lost 4 bases, with 15 bases spanning the gap. Looked up from germline, CDR1 is SSHAT and CDR2 is FNYEAQ (reference sequence).